Included here is one T cell receptor (beta chain) sequence, with context. Its antigen specificity is not known. One end of the junction fails to match germline, which may point to a read error. The data were obtained in a study of blood T cells in healthy people across ages (dated by TCRdb to 2013 to 2016). Regarding the study in general: In model experiments, template switching captured about one uniquely barcoded TCR beta cDNA molecule for every two T cells. The donors were split into four age groups: young (average about 16 years), middle-aged (39), aged (more than 60) and long-lived (roughly 86). Using the same blood draw, the study looked at two additional independent replicas of 1 million unique cDNA reads for two donors, one aged 18 to 30 and the other aged 80 or older. To avoid experimental bias, donors of different ages were spread randomly across the sequencing lanes. Age-related changes in TCR beta repertoire diversity were measured in the study by deep sequencing normalized with unique cDNA molecular identifiers.

Here is what the overall study found, with its caveats: Bulk unsorted PBMC profiling prevented conclusive comparison of naive and antigen-experienced compartments. Observed TCR beta diversity per million T cells fell roughly linearly with age, and a significant reduction was already apparent by age roughly 41. Because the CMV infection status of the donors was unknown, age-related changes in expanded clonotypes may potentially have been confounded. Observed TCR beta diversity correlated strongly with the percentage of naive T cells measured by flow cytometry. Estimates of total diversity from one million sequenced T cells were regarded as lower bounds and underestimates. Compared with the aged group, the long-lived group had more naive CD4+ T cells, fewer expanded clones and increased TCR diversity, a pattern suggesting age selection.

Libraries came from 5' RACE. The reads were generated on an Illumina HiSeq 2500. A second PCR of roughly 6 to 11 cycles was run with a J-beta primer mix and a sample-barcoded 5' primer. A template-switch 5' adaptor carrying 12 random nucleotides introduced a unique molecular identifier onto each TCR beta cDNA molecule. At least 2.5 million CDR3-containing paired-end reads were obtained from each sample. The Mint cDNA synthesis kit, primed by a TRBC-specific oligonucleotide, was used to synthesize first-strand cDNA from all RNA. Following uracil-DNA glycosylase treatment, all cDNA underwent a first 18-cycle PCR with the universal primers M1SS and BC2_uni_R. Per the authors' processing: Normalization of each sample was performed by random selection of 1 million high-quality reads, each carrying a distinct molecular identifier. Reads sharing molecular identifiers were discarded rather than binned into consensus sequences. MiTCR, with a Q25 quality threshold and the strictest error-elimination algorithm, was used for CDR3 identification, clonotype clustering and error correction. A nonparametric unseen species model with Euler transformation was used to estimate a lower bound on total TCR beta diversity. The public reads were run again by TCRdb, first through fastp at Q25 and then through MiXCR, and only productive beta chains were kept. Records with the same CDR3 protein are collapsed into one entry carrying the most frequent genes and DNA. TCRdb's processing, not the authors', yielded these V and J calls. The sample records about 1.6 million distinct CDR3 sequences, about 31% of which are singletons. Around 11% of the sample rests with the top ten.

The roughly 39 donors, aged roughly 6 to 95 years, were systemically healthy Caucasian individuals from Russia. Each donor gave ten milliliters of peripheral blood, drawn into EDTA-treated Vacutainer tubes. Ficoll-Paque density-gradient centrifugation was used to isolate PBMCs, with at least 7 million per sample. Trizol reagent was used to extract total RNA from the PBMCs, yielding at least 6 micrograms per sample. The percentages of naive CD45RAhigh/CD27high T cells were determined by flow cytometry on a PBMC aliquot from every donor. For CDR1 and CDR2, the germline V gene (reference sequence) lists LGHDT and YNNKEL. The CDR3, cysteine through phenylalanine, is 14 amino acids long. Only the CDR3 DNA is retained, 42 bases long and in frame from the first base.

Recombination connected TRBV3-1 to TRBJ1-2, and the D gene may be TRBD1, 6 bases matching. The TCR sequence derives from a woman younger than 45 in good health. The sequencing sample was made of blood. The CDR3 loop reads CAGSLGGTGYGYTF. Here is the DNA: TGTGCCGGCAGCCTAGGGGGGACGGGCTATGGCTACACCTTC. When the CDR3 is completed using the reference TRBV3-1 and TRBJ1-2 genes on either side, the full variable domain is DTAVSQTPKYLVTQMGNDKSIKCEQNLGHDTMYWYKQDSKKFLKIMFSYNNKELIINETVPNRFSPKSPDKAHLNLHINSLELGDSAVYFCAGSLGGTGYGYTFGSGTRLTVV.